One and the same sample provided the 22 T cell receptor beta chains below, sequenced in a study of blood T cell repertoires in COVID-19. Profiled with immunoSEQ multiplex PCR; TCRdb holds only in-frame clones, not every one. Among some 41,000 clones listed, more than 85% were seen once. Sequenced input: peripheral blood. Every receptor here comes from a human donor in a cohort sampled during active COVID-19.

The CDR3 loop reads CASSRRGLAGSGTDTQYF. CDR3 DNA sequence: TGTGCCAGCAGTCGTAGGGGACTAGCGGGGTCTGGCACAGATACGCAGTATTTT. The V and J genes are TRBV6-6 and TRBJ2-3; 13 nucleotides line up with TRBD2. After removal of 5 bases from V and 1 base from J, the junction contained 9 bases not matched to a gene. Germline V lookup: CDR1 MNHNY, CDR2 SVGAGI (reference sequence). The CDR3 totals 18 residues.

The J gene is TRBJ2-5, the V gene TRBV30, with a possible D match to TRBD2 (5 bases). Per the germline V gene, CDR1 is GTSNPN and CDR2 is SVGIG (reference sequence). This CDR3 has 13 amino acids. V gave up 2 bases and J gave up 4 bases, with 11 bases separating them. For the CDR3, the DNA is TGTGCCTGGAGTCTCGATCTAGCAGAGACCCAGTACTTC. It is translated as CAWSLDLAETQYF.

CDR3 nucleotides: TGTGCCAGCAGCTTGGGGACAGGGGGTAAAGCTTTCTTT. This translates into CASSLGTGGKAFF. V usage is TRBV5-4 and J usage is TRBJ1-1; 10 nucleotides line up with TRBD1. V gave up 0 bases and J gave up 9 bases; unmatched junction bases: 2. This CDR3 spans 13 amino acids. Germline V CDR1 and CDR2: SGHNT, YYREEE (reference sequence).

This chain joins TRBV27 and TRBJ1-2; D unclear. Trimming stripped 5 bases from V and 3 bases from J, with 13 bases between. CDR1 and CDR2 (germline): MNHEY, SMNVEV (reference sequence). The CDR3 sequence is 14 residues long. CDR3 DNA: TGTGCCAGCAGTAACCGACCGACTGACTATGGCTACACCTTC. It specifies CASSNRPTDYGYTF.

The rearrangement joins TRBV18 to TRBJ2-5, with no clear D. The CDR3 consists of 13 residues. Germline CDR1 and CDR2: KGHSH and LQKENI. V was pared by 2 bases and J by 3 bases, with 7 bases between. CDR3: CASSPVPEETQYF. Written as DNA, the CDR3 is TGTGCCAGCTCACCAGTCCCAGAAGAGACCCAGTACTTC.

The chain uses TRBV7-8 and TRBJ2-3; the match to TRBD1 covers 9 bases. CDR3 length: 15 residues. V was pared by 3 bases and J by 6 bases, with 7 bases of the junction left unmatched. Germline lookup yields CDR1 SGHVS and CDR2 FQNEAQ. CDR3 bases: TGTGCCAGCAGCTTGTTGGGACAGGGTCTCGATACGCAGTATTTT. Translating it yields CASSLLGQGLDTQYF.

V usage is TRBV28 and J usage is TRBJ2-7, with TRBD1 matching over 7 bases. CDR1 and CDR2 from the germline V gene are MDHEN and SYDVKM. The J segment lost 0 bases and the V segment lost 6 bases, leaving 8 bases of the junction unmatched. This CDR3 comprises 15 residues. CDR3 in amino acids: CASREQGTLSYEQYF. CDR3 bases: TGTGCCAGCAGGGAACAGGGGACCCTCTCCTACGAGCAGTACTTC.

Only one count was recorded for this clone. As DNA, the CDR3 is TGTGCCAGCAGCTTGGGAGCGGGGGGGCCGAACACCGGGGAGCTGTTTTTT. It yields the protein CASSLGAGGPNTGELFF. The rearrangement joins TRBV5-4 to TRBJ2-2; 10 bases are shared with TRBD2. V shed 0 bases, J shed 0 bases, and the junction held 2 bases outside the gene matches. The length of the CDR3 is 17 residues. Germline V gene lookup returns CDR1 SGHNT and CDR2 YYREEE (reference sequence).

The DNA for the CDR3 is TGTGCCAGCAGTGGGCAGGGGCAACTGAATCAGCCCCAGCATTTT. Translating gives CASSGQGQLNQPQHF. The chain combines TRBV2 with TRBJ1-5, with D possibly TRBD1 on 6 matching bases. Trimming left V 4 bases short and J 4 bases short, with 14 bases between. The germline V gene encodes CDR1 SNHLY and CDR2 FYNNEI. There are 15 residues in the CDR3.

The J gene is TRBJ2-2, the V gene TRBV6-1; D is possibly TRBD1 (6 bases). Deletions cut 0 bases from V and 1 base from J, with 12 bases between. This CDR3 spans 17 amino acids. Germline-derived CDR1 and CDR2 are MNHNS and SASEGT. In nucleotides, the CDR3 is TGTGCCAGCAGTGAAGCGAGGGGGTTTGTGAACACCGGGGAGCTGTTTTTT. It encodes CASSEARGFVNTGELFF.

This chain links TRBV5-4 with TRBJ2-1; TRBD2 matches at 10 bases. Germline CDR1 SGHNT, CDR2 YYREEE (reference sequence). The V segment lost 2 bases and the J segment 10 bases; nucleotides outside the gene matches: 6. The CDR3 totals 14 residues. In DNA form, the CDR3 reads TGTGCCAGCAGCTTAAGCGGGAGGGCCCGGGAGCAGTTCTTC. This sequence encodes CASSLSGRAREQFF. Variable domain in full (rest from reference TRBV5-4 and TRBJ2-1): ETGVTQSPTHLIKTRGQQVTLRCSSQSGHNTVSWYQQALGQGPQFIFQYYREEENGRGNFPPRFSGLQFPNYSSELNVNALELDDSALYLCASSLSGRAREQFFGPGTRLTVL.

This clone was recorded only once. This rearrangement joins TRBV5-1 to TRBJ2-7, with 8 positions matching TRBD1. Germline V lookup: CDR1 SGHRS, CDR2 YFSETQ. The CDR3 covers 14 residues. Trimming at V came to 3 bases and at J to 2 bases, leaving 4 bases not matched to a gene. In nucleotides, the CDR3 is TGCGCCAGCAGCTCGGACAGGGTTACCTACGAGCAGTACTTC. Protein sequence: CASSSDRVTYEQYF. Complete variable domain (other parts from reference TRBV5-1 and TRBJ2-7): KAGVTQTPRYLIKTRGQQVTLSCSPISGHRSVSWYQQTPGQGLQFLFEYFSETQRNKGNFPGRFSGRQFSNSRSEMNVSTLELGDSALYLCASSSDRVTYEQYFGPGTRLTVT.

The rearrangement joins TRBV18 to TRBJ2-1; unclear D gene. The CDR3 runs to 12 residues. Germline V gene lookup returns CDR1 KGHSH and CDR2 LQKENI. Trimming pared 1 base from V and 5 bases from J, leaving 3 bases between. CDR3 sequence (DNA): TGTGCCAGCTCACCACAGCACAATGAGCAGTTCTTC. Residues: CASSPQHNEQFF.

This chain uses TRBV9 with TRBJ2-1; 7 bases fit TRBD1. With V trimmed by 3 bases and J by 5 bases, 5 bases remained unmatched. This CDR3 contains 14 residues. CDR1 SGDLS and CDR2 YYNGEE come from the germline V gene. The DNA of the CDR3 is TGTGCCAGCAGCGAAGACAGGGAAGACAATGAGCAGTTCTTC. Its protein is CASSEDREDNEQFF.

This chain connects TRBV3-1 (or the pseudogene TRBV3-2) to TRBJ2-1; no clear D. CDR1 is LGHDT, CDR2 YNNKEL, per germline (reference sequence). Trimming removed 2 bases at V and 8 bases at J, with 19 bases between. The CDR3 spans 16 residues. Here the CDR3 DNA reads TGTGCCAGCAGCCAAACAGTGAACTTTGATTCCCATGAGCAGTTCTTC. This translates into CASSQTVNFDSHEQFF.

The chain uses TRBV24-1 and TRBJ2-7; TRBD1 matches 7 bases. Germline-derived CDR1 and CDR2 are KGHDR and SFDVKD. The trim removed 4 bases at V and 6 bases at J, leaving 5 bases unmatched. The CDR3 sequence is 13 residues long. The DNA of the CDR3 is TGTGCCACCAGTGACCCGGGACAGTCCGAGCAGTACTTC. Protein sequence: CATSDPGQSEQYF.

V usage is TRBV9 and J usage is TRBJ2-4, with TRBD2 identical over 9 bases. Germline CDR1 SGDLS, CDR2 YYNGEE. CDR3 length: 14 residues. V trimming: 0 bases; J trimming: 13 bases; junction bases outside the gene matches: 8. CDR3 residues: CASSVGASGVYQYF. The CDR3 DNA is TGTGCCAGCAGCGTAGGGGCTAGCGGGGTGTACCAGTACTTC.

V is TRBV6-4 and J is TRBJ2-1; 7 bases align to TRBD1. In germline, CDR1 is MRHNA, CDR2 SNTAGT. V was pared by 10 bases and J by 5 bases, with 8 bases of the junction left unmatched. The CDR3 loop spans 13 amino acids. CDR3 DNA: TGTGCCACCCGGACAGGCGATAACAATGAGCAGTTCTTC. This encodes CATRTGDNNEQFF.

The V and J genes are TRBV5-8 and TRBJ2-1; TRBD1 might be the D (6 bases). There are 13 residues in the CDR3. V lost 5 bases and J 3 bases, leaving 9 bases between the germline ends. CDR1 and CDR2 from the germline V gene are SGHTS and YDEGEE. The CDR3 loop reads CASSRDIYNEQFF. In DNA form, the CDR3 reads TGTGCCAGCAGTCGGGACATCTACAATGAGCAGTTCTTC. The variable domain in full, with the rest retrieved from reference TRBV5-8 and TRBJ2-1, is EAGVTQSPTHLIKTRGQQATLRCSPISGHTSVYWYQQALGLGLQFLLWYDEGEERNRGNFPPRFSGRQFPNYSSELNVNALELEDSALYLCASSRDIYNEQFFGPGTRLTVL.

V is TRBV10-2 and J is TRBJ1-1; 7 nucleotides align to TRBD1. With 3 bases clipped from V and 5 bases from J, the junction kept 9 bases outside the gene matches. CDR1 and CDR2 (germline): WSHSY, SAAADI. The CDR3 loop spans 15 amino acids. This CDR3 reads CASSESTGRKTEAFF. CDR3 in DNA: TGCGCCAGCAGTGAATCGACAGGGAGAAAGACTGAAGCTTTCTTT.

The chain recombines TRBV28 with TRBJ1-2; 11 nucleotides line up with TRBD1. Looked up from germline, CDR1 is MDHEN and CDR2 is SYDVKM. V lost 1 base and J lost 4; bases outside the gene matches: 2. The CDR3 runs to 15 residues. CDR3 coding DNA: TGTGCCAGCAGTTTATCGGGACAGGGGGTCTATGGCTACACCTTC. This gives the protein CASSLSGQGVYGYTF.

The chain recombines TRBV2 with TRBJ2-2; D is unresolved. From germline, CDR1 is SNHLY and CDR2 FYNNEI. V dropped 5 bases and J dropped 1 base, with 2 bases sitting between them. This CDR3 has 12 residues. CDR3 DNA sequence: TGTGCCAGCAGTCAGAACACCGGGGAGCTGTTTTTT. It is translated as CASSQNTGELFF.